This TCR beta chain was retrieved from a study of blood T cell repertoires in COVID-19. The wider study: Sources were T cells, B-cell-depleted T cells, or PBMCs; the material itself was cDNA or gDNA.

This CDR3 is 12 amino acids long. TCRdb keeps only in-frame clones here, not all; method: immunoSEQ multiplex PCR. The sample holds about half a million clones, 70% to 90% seen once. V gene TRBV21-1 combines with J gene TRBJ1-4; the table's D call, TRBD1, was not checked against the DNA. TRBV21-1 has pseudogene status. The TCR was taken from a woman in her sixties or seventies who had recovered from COVID-19. The sample taken for sequencing was PBMCs or T cells enriched from blood (not recorded which). CDR3 residues: CASSEAEDSSLF. DNA for the CDR3: TGTGCCAGCAGCGAAGCCGAGGACAGCTCTCTATTT.